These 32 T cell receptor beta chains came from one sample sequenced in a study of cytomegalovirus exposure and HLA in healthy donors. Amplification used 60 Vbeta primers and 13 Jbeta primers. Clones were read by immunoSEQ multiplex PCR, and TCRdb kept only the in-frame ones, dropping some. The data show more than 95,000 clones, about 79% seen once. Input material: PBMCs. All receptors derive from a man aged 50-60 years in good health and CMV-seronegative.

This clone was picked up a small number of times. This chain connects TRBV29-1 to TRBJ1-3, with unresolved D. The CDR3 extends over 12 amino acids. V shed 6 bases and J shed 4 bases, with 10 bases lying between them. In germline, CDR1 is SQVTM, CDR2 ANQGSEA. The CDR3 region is CSVAEEGNTIYF. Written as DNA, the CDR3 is TGCAGCGTAGCGGAGGAAGGAAACACCATATATTTT.

The CDR3, as DNA: TGTGCCAGCAGCCCAGCCGGGACACGTATGAACACTGAAGCTTTCTTT. Amino acid sequence: CASSPAGTRMNTEAFF. V usage is TRBV27 and J usage is TRBJ1-1, with D perhaps TRBD1 (6 bases). Germline V gives CDR1 MNHEY, CDR2 SMNVEV (reference sequence). V lost 6 bases and J lost 0, with 17 bases in between. This CDR3 is built from 16 residues.

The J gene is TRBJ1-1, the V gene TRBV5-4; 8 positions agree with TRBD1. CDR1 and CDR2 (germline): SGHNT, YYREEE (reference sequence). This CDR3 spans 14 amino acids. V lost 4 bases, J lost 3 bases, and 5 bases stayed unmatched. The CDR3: CASSLVTGDTEAFF. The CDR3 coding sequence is TGTGCCAGCAGCCTTGTGACAGGGGACACTGAAGCTTTCTTT.

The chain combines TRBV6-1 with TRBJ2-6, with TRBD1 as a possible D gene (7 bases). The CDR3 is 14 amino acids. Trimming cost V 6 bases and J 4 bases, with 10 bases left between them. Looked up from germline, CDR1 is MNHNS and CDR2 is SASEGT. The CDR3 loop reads CASRQGGGANVLTF. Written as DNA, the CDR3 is TGTGCCAGCAGGCAGGGGGGCGGGGCCAACGTCCTGACTTTC.

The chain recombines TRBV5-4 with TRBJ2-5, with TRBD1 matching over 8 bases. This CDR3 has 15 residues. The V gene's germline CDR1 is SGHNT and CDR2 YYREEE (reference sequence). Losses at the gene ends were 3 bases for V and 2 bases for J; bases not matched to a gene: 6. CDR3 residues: CASSSPGTGQETQYF. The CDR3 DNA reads TGTGCCAGCAGCTCACCTGGGACAGGTCAAGAGACCCAGTACTTC.

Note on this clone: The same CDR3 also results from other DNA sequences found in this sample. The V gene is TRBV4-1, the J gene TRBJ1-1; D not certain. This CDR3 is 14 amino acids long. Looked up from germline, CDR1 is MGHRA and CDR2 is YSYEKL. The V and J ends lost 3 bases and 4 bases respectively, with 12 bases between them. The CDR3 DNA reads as TGCGCCAGCAGCCAGACGGGAGAAGGCACTGAAGCTTTCTTT. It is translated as CASSQTGEGTEAFF.

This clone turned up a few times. The CDR3 DNA reads TGTGCCAGCAGTTCCACAGGGCTTCAGCCCCAGCATTTT. Protein product: CASSSTGLQPQHF. The chain links TRBV28 to TRBJ1-5, with D possibly matching TRBD1 (6 bases). Germline lookup yields CDR1 MDHEN and CDR2 SYDVKM. The CDR3 is 13 residues long. The germline V and J ends were trimmed by 4 bases and 6 bases, with 10 bases remaining between them.

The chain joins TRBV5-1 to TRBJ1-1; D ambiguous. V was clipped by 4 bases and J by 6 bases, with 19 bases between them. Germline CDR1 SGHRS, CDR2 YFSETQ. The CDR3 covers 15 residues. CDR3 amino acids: CASSPRRPREAEAFF. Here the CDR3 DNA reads TGCGCCAGCAGCCCACGGAGGCCACGGGAGGCTGAAGCTTTCTTT. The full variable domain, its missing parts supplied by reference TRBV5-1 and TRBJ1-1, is KAGVTQTPRYLIKTRGQQVTLSCSPISGHRSVSWYQQTPGQGLQFLFEYFSETQRNKGNFPGRFSGRQFSNSRSEMNVSTLELGDSALYLCASSPRRPREAEAFFGQGTRLTVV.

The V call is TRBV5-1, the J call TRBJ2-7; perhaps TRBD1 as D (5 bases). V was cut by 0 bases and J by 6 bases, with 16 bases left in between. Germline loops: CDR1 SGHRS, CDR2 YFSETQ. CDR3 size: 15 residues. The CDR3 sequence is CASSLDGRAAAEQYV. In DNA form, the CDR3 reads TGCGCCAGCAGCTTGGATGGCAGGGCGGCAGCCGAGCAGTACGTC.

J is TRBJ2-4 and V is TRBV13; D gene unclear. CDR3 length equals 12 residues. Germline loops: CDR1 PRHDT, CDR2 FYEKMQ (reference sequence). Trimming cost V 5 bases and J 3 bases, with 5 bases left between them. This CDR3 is CASSLLKNIQYF. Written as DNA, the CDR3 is TGTGCCAGCAGCCTTCTCAAAAACATTCAGTACTTC.

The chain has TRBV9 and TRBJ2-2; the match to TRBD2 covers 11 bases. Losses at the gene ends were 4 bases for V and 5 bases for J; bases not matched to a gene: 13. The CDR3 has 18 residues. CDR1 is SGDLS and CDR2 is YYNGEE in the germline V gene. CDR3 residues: CASSPKVSGGAETGELFF. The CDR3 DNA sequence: TGTGCCAGCAGCCCCAAGGTTAGCGGGGGGGCTGAAACCGGGGAGCTGTTTTTT.

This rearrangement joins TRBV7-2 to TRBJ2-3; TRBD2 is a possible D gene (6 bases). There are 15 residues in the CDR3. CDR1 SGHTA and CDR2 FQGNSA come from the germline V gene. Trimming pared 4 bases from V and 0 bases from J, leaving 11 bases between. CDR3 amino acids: CASSSGGFSTDTQYF. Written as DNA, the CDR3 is TGTGCCAGCAGCTCAGGAGGGTTTAGCACAGATACGCAGTATTTT.

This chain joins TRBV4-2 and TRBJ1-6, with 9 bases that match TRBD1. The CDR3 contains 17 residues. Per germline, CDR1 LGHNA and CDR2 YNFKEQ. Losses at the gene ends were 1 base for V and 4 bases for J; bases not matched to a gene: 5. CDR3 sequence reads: CASSQGLQGAYNSPLHF. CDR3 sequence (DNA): TGTGCCAGCAGCCAAGGTCTACAGGGGGCGTATAATTCACCCCTCCACTTT.

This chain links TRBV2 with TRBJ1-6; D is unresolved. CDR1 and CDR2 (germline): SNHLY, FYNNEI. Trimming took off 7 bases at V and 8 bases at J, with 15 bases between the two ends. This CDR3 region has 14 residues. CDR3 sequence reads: CASTVRSGDSPLHF. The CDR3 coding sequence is TGTGCCAGCACGGTCAGATCCGGGGATTCACCCCTCCACTTT.

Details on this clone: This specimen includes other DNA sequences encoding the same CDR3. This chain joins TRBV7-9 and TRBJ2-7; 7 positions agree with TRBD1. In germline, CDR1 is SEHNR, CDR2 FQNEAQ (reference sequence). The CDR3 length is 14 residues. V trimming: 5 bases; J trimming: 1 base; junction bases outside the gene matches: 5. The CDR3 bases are TGTGCCAGCAGCCCACGGACAGGATCCTACGAGCAGTACGTC. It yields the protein CASSPRTGSYEQYV.

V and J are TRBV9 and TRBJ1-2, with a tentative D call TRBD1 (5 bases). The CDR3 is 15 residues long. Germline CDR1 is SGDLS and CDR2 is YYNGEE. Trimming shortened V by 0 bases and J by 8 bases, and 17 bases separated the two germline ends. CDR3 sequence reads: CASSVDSRSGHGYTF. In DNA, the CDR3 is TGTGCCAGCAGCGTAGACTCTCGGTCAGGGCACGGCTACACCTTC.

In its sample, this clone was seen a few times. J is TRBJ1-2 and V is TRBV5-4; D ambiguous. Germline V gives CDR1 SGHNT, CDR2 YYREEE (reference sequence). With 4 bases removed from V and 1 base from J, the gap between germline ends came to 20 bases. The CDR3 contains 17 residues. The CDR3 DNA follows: TGTGCCAGCAGCCTACACAACTTGCGAGGAAATAACTATGGCTACACCTTC. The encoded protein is CASSLHNLRGNNYGYTF.

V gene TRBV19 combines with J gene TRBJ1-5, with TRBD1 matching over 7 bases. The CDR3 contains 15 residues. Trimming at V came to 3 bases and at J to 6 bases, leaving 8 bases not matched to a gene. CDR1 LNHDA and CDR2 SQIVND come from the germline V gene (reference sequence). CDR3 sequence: CASSMWDSRSQPQHF. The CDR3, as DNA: TGTGCCAGTAGTATGTGGGACAGTCGTTCTCAGCCCCAGCATTTT.

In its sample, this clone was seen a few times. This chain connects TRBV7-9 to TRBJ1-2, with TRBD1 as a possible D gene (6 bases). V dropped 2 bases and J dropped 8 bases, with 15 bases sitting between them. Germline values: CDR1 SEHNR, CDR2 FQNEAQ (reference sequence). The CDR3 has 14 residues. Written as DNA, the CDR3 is TGTGCCAGCAGCTTAACGGGTGGCGGACAGGGCTACACCTTC. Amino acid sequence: CASSLTGGGQGYTF.

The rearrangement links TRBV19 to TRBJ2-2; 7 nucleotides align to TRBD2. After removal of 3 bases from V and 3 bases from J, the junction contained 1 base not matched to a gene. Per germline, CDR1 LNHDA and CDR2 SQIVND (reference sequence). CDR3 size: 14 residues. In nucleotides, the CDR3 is TGTGCCAGTAGTATGGGGGGGTACACCGGGGAGCTGTTTTTT. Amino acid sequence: CASSMGGYTGELFF.

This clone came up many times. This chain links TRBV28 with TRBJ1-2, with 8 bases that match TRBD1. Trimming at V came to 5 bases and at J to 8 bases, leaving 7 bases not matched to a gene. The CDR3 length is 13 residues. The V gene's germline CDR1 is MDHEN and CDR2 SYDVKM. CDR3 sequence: CASSGQGSGGYTF. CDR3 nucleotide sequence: TGTGCCAGCAGTGGACAGGGTAGTGGCGGCTACACCTTC.

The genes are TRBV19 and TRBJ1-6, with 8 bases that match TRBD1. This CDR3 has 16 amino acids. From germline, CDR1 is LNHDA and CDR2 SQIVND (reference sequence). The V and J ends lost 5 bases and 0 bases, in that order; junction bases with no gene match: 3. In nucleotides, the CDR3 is TGTGCCAGTAGTGTAACAGGGGGCTCCTATAATTCACCCCTCCACTTT. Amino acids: CASSVTGGSYNSPLHF.

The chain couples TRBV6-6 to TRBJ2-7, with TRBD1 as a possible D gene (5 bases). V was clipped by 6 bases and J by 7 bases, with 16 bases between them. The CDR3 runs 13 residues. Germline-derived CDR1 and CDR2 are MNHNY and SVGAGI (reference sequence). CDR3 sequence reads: CASRPTATDEQYV. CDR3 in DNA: TGTGCCAGCAGGCCGACAGCGACTGATGAGCAGTACGTC.

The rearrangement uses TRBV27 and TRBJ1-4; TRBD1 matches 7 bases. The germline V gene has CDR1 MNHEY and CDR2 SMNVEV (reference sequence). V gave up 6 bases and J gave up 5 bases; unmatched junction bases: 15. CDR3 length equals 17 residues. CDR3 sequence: CASSQNRGPLSNEKLFF. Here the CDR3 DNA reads TGTGCCAGCAGCCAAAACAGGGGACCCCTCTCGAATGAAAAACTGTTTTTT.

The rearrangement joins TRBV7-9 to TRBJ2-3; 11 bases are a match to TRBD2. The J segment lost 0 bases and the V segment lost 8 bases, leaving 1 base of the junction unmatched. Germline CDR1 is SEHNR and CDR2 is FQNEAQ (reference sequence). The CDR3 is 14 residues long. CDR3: CASSSGGSTDTQYF. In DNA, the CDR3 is TGTGCCAGCTCTAGCGGGGGGAGCACAGATACGCAGTATTTT.

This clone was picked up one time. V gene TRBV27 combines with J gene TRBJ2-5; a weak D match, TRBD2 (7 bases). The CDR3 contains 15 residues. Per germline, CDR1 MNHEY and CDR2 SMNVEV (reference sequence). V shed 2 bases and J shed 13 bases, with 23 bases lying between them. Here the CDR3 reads CASSLRGEGGGQWYF. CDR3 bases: TGTGCCAGCAGTTTAAGGGGGGAGGGCGGAGGCCAATGGTACTTC.

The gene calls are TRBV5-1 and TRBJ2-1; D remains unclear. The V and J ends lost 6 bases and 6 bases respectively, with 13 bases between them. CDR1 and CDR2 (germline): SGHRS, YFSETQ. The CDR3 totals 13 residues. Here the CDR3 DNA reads TGCGCCAGCATCCCTTCCCCGGGCAATGAGCAGTTCTTC. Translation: CASIPSPGNEQFF.

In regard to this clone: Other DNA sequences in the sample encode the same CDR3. Written as DNA, the CDR3 is TGTGCCAGCAGCGTAAGTCCGCATGAGGCCGACGTTATGCAGTATTTT. Its protein is CASSVSPHEADVMQYF. V is TRBV9 and J is TRBJ2-3; no definite D call. The germline gives CDR1 SGDLS, CDR2 YYNGEE. The CDR3 consists of 16 residues. The V end lost 1 base, the J end lost 11 bases, and 23 bases lay between the germline ends.

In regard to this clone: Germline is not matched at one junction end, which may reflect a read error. In nucleotides, the CDR3 is TGTGCCAGCAGCTTAACGTTTACCGGGGGGCTGTTTTTT. Translating gives CASSLTFTGGLFF. The chain links TRBV7-3 to TRBJ2-2; D is possibly TRBD2 (6 bases). This CDR3 comprises 13 residues. The V gene's germline CDR1 is SGHTA and CDR2 FQGTGA.

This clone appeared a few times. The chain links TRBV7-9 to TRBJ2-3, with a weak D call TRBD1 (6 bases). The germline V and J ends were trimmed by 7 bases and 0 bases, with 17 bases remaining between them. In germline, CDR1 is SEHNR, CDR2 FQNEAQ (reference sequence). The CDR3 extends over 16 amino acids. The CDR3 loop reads CASTQTGQPSTDTQYF. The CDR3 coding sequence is TGTGCCAGCACACAGACAGGACAGCCTAGCACAGATACGCAGTATTTT.

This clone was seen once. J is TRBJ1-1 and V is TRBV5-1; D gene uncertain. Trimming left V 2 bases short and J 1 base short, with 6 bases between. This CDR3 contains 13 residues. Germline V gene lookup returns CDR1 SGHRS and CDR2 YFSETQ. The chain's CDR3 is CASSLQKNTEAFF. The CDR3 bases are TGCGCCAGCAGCTTACAGAAGAACACTGAAGCTTTCTTT.

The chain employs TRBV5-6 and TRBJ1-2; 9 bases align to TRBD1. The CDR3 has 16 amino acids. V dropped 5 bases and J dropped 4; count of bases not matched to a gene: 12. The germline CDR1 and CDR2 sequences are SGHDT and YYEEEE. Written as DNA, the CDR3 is TGTGCCAGCAGTTCTAACACAGGGGGCTTGGTCTATGGCTACACCTTC. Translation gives CASSSNTGGLVYGYTF.